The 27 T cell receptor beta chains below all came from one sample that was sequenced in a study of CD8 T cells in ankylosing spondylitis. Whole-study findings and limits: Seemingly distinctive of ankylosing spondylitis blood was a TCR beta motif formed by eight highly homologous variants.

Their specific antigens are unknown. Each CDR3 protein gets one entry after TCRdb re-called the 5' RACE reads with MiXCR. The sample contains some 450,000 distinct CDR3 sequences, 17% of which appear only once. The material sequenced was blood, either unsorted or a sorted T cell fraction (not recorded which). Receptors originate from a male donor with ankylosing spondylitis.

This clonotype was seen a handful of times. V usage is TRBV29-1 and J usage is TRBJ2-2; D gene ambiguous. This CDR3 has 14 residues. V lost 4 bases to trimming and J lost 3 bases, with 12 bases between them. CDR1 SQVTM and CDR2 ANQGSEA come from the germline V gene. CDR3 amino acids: CSVAAGVDTGELFF. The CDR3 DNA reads TGCAGCGTTGCCGCTGGCGTAGACACCGGGGAGCTGTTTTTT.

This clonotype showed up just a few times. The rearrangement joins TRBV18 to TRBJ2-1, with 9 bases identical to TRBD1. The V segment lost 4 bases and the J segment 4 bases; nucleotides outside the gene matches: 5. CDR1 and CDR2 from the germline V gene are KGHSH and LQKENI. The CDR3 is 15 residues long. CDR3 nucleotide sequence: TGTGCCAGCTCACTAACACAGGGGGCGTACAATGAGCAGTTCTTC. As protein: CASSLTQGAYNEQFF.

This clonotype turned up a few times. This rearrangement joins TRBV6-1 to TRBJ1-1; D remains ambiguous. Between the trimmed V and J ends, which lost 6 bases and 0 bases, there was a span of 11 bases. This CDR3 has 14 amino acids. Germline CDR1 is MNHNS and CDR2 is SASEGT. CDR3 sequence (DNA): TGTGCCAGCAGACGGAGGGATGTGAACACTGAAGCTTTCTTT. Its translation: CASRRRDVNTEAFF.

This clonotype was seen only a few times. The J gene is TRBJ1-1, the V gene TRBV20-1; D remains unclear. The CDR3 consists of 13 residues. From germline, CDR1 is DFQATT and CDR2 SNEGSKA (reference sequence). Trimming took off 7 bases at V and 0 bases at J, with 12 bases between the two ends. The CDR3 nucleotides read TGCAGTGGGTCCCGGATATTGAACACTGAAGCTTTCTTT. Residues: CSGSRILNTEAFF.

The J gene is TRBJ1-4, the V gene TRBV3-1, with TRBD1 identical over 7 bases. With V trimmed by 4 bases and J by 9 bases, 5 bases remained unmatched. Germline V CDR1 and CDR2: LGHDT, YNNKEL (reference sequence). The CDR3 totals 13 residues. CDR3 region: CASSRDRAKKLFF. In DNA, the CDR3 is TGTGCCAGCAGCCGCGACAGGGCCAAAAAACTGTTTTTT.

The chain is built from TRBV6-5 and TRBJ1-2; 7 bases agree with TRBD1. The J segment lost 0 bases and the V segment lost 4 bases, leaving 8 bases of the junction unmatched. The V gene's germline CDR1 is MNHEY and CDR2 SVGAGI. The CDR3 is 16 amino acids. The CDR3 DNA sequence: TGTGCCAGCAGTTCCGGGGGACAGAGAGCTAACTATGGCTACACCTTC. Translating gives CASSSGGQRANYGYTF.

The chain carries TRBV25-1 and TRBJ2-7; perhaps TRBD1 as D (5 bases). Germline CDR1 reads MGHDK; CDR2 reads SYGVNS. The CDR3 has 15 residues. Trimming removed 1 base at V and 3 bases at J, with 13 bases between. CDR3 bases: TGTGCCAGCAGTGAATTAACAGGTGGGGTCTACGAGCAGTACTTC. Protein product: CASSELTGGVYEQYF.

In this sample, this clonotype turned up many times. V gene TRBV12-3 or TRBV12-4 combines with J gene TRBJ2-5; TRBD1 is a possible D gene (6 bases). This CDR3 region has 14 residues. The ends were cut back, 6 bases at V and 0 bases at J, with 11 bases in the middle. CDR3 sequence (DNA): TGTGCCAGCAGCCCTGGGACAAACCAAGAGACCCAGTACTTC. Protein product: CASSPGTNQETQYF.

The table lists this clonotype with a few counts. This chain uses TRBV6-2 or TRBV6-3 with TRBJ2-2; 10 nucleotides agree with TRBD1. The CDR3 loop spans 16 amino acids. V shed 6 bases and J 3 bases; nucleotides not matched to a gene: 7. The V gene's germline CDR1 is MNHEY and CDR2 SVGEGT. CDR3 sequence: CASSREGTGDTGELFF. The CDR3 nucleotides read TGTGCCAGCAGCCGAGAAGGGACAGGGGACACCGGGGAGCTGTTTTTT.

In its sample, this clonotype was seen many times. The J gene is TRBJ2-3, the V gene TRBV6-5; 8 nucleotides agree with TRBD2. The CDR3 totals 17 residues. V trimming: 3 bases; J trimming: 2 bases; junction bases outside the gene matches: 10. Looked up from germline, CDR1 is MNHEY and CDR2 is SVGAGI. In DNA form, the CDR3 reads TGTGCCAGCAGTTATTTGCCGCGGGGGGCCCCCACAGATACGCAGTATTTT. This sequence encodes CASSYLPRGAPTDTQYF.

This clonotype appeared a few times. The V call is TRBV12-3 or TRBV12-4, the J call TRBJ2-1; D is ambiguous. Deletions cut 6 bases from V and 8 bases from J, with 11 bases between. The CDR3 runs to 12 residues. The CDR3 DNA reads TGTGCCAGCAGCAGGACGGTCGATGAGCAGTTCTTC. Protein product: CASSRTVDEQFF.

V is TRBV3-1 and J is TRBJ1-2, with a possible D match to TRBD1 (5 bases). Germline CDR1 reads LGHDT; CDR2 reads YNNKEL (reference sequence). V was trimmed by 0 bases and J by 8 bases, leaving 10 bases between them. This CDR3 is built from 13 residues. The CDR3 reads CASSQEGWGGYTF. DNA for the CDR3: TGTGCCAGCAGCCAAGAAGGTTGGGGGGGCTACACCTTC.

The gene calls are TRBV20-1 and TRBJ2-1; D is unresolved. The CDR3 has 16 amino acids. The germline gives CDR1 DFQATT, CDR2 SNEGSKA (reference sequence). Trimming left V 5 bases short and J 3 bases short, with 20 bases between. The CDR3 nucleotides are TGCAGTGCTCCTGGACCCCGCACAACCCTCTACAATGAGCAGTTCTTC. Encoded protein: CSAPGPRTTLYNEQFF.

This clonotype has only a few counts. The CDR3 protein is CSARVGTSNEKLFF. CDR3 nucleotides: TGCAGTGCTAGAGTTGGCACCTCTAATGAAAAACTGTTTTTT. The chain links TRBV20-1 to TRBJ1-4, with no clear D. The CDR3 totals 14 residues. The germline V gene has CDR1 DFQATT and CDR2 SNEGSKA (reference sequence). Trimming left V 1 base short and J 3 bases short, with 9 bases between.

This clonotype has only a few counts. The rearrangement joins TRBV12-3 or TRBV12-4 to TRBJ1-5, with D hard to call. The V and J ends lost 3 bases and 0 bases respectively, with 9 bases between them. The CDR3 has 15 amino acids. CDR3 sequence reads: CASSFGDPSNQPQHF. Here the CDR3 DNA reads TGTGCCAGCAGTTTTGGCGACCCTAGCAATCAGCCCCAGCATTTT.

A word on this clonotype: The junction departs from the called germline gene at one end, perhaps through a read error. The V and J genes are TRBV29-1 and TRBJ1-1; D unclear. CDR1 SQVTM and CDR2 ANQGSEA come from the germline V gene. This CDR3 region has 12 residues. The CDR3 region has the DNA TGCACCGTTCAGGCTATGAACACTGAAGCTTTCTTT. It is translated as CTVQAMNTEAFF.

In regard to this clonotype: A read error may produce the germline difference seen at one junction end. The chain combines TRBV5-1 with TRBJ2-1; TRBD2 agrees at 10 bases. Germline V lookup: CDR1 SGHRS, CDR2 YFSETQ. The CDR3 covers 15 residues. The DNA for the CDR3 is TGCTCCAGCAGCATCGGGACTAGCGTTGACAATGAGCAGTTCTTC. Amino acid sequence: CSSSIGTSVDNEQFF.

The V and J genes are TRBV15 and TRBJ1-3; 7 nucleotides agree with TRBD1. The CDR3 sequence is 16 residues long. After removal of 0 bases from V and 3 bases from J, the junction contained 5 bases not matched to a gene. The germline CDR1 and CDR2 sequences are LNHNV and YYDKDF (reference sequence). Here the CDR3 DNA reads TGTGCCACCAGCAGAGATAGTAGGGGGCTTGGAAACACCATATATTTT. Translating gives CATSRDSRGLGNTIYF.

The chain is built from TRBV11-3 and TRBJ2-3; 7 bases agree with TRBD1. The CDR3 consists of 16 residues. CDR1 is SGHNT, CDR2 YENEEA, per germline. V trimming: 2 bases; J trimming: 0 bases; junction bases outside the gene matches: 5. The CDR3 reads CASSLPRDSSTDTQYF. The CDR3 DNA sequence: TGTGCCAGCAGCTTACCTCGGGACAGCAGCACAGATACGCAGTATTTT.

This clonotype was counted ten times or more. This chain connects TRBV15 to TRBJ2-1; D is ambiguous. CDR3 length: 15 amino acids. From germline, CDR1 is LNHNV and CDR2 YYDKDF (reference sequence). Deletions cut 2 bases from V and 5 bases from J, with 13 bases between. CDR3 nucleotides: TGTGCCACCAGCAGATCAGTGTCCTTAGACAATGAGCAGTTCTTC. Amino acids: CATSRSVSLDNEQFF.

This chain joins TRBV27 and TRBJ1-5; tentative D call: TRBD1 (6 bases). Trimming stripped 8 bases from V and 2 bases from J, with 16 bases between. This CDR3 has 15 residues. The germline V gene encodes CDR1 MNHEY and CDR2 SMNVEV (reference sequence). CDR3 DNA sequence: TGTGCCAGCCGGAGAGGGGGTCTGGGCAATCAGCCCCAGCATTTT. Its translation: CASRRGGLGNQPQHF.

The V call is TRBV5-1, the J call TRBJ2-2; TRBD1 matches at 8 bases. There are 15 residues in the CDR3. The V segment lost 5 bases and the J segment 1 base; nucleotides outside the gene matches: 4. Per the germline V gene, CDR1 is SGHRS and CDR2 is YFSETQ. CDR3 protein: CASRTGTGNTGELFF. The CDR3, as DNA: TGCGCCAGCAGAACCGGGACAGGGAACACCGGGGAGCTGTTTTTT.

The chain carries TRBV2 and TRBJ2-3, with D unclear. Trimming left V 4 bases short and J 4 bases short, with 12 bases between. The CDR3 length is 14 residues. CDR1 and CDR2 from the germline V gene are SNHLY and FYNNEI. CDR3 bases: TGTGCCAGCAGTGGGACGGATGGGGCAGATACGCAGTATTTT. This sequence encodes CASSGTDGADTQYF.

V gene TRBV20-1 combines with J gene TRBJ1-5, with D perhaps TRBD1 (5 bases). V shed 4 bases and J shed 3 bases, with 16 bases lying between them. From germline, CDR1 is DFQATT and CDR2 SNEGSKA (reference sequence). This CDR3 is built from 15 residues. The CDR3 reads CSANLLQGFNQPQHF. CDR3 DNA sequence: TGCAGTGCTAATCTTTTGCAGGGTTTCAATCAGCCCCAGCATTTT.

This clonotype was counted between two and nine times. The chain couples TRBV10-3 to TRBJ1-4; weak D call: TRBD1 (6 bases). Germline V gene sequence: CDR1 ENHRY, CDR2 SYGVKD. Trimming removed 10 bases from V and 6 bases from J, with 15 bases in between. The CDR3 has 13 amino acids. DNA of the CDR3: TGTGCCACCCATGGGGGGGCGGATGAAAAACTGTTTTTT. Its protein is CATHGGADEKLFF.

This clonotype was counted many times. Here the CDR3 reads CAISWDRSDSNQPQHF. CDR3 nucleotides: TGTGCCATCAGTTGGGACAGATCGGATAGCAATCAGCCCCAGCATTTT. This rearrangement joins TRBV10-3 to TRBJ1-5; 7 bases are a match to TRBD1. V was clipped by 5 bases and J by 0 bases; unmatched bases: 7. The CDR3 covers 16 residues. CDR1 ENHRY and CDR2 SYGVKD come from the germline V gene.

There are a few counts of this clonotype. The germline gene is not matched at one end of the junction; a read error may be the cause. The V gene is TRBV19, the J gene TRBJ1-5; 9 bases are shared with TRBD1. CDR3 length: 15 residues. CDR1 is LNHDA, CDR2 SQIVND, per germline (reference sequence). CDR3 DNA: TGTGCCAGCAGTAAAACGGGACAGGGTATTCAGCCCCAGCATTTT. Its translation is CASSKTGQGIQPQHF.